This is a list of T cell receptor beta chains from one sample in a study of cytomegalovirus exposure and HLA in healthy donors. The protocol was immunoSEQ multiplex PCR, while the TCRdb copy is restricted to in-frame clones and leaves out a portion. The profile shows fewer than 200,000 clones, 68% of them singletons. The sample consisted of PBMCs. All receptors come from a man aged 50 or older in good health and CMV-seronegative. CDR3s include the opening cysteine and the closing phenylalanine or tryptophan. A D gene is named only where the DNA matches it firmly. Not every row has a clone size; where given, it reads once, few, many or a size class.

cdr3_aa,cdr3_nt,j_call,d_call,clone_size,v_call
CASSSAGGTETGYTF,TGTGCCAGCAGCTCCGCGGGGGGGACAGAGACTGGCTACACCTTC,TRBJ1-2,TRBD1,once,TRBV5-6
CASQDNLNTEAFF,TGTGCCAGCCAAGACAACCTGAACACTGAAGCTTTCTTT,TRBJ1-1,.,few,TRBV19
CASRPGQGGNSPLHF,TGTGCCAGCAGACCTGGGCAGGGTGGTAATTCACCCCTCCACTTT,TRBJ1-6,.,.,TRBV6-4
CASSLTGSSYEQYF,TGTGCCAGCAGCTTAACAGGCAGCTCCTACGAGCAGTACTTC,TRBJ2-7,.,.,TRBV7-6
CASSLGGQETQYF,TGTGCCAGCAGCTTAGGGGGGCAGGAGACCCAGTACTTC,TRBJ2-5,.,few,TRBV7-2
CASSLQGTGLLRSPLHF,TGCGCCAGCAGCTTGCAGGGGACAGGGTTGTTGAGGTCACCCCTCCACTTT,TRBJ1-6,TRBD1,.,TRBV5-1
CASTTQESFGGGYTF,TGTGCCAGCACCACACAGGAGTCCTTCGGTGGTGGCTACACCTTC,TRBJ1-2,.,.,TRBV2
CASSLVAQGGSETQYF,TGCGCCAGCAGCTTGGTAGCACAGGGGGGGAGCGAGACCCAGTACTTC,TRBJ2-5,.,few,TRBV5-1
CASSSLTGNNQPQHF,TGTGCCAGCAGCAGTTTAACAGGGAACAATCAGCCCCAGCATTTT,TRBJ1-5,.,.,TRBV6-1
CASSPDRGTGPEQYF,TGTGCCAGCAGTCCTGACCGGGGGACAGGGCCCGAGCAGTACTTC,TRBJ2-7,TRBD1,.,TRBV6-5
CASSLGQQGQQETQYF,TGTGCCAGCAGCTTGGGCCAACAGGGGCAGCAAGAGACCCAGTACTTC,TRBJ2-5,TRBD1,once,TRBV5-4
CASAPGVGNTIYF,TGTGCCAGCGCCCCCGGGGTAGGAAACACCATATATTTT,TRBJ1-3,.,.,TRBV6-1
CASSQARWGSNTGELFF,TGTGCCAGCAGCCAAGCGCGCTGGGGCTCGAACACCGGGGAGCTGTTTTTT,TRBJ2-2,.,.,TRBV4-2
CSGRTGINLNEQFF,TGCAGCGGGCGGACAGGGATAAATCTCAATGAGCAGTTCTTC,TRBJ2-1,TRBD1,.,TRBV29-1
CASSTRQGGNYEQYF,TGTGCCAGCAGCACCCGACAGGGGGGTAACTACGAGCAGTACTTC,TRBJ2-7,TRBD1,.,TRBV6-1
CASSLGTGRGNEQFF,TGTGCCAGCAGCTTGGGAACAGGTCGTGGCAATGAGCAGTTCTTC,TRBJ2-1,.,few,TRBV5-8
CASTNPGTGGDWGSYNEQFF,TGTGCCAGTACCAATCCCGGGACAGGGGGCGATTGGGGCTCCTACAATGAGCAGTTCTTC,TRBJ2-1,TRBD1,.,TRBV19
CASSYSNRGTEKLFF,TGTGCCAGCAGTTACTCGAACAGGGGGACTGAAAAACTGTTTTTT,TRBJ1-4,TRBD1,.,TRBV6-5
CASSIETGGGYTF,TGTGCCAGTAGTATAGAGACAGGCGGGGGCTACACCTTC,TRBJ1-2,.,.,TRBV19
CASSQGAGEEKLFF,TGCGCCAGCAGCCAAGGGGCGGGGGAAGAAAAACTGTTTTTT,TRBJ1-4,.,.,TRBV4-3
CASSFGDRGFNEQFF,TGTGCCAGCAGTTTCGGGGACAGGGGATTCAATGAGCAGTTCTTC,TRBJ2-1,TRBD1,.,TRBV28
CASSLLQGTNEKLFF,TGTGCCAGCAGTTTACTACAGGGGACTAATGAAAAACTGTTTTTT,TRBJ1-4,TRBD1,few,TRBV28
CASSTGQGSYEQYF,TGTGCCAGCAGCACCGGACAGGGCTCCTACGAGCAGTACTTC,TRBJ2-7,TRBD1,.,TRBV5-5
CTGDRQETQYF,TGCACCGGGGACAGGCAAGAGACCCAGTACTTC,TRBJ2-5,TRBD1,.,TRBV20-1
CASSQVRINRNSPLHF,TGCGCCAGCAGCCAAGTTAGGATTAACAGGAATTCACCCCTCCACTTT,TRBJ1-6,.,.,TRBV4-1
CASSLAGQGAPGGELFF,TGCGCCAGCAGCCTAGCGGGACAGGGGGCCCCGGGCGGGGAGCTGTTTTTT,TRBJ2-2,TRBD1,.,TRBV5-1
CASSYTPGDYGYTF,TGCGCCAGCAGCTACACCCCGGGGGACTATGGCTACACCTTC,TRBJ1-2,.,.,TRBV5-1
CASSYPGLPTDTQYF,TGTGCCAGCAGCTATCCGGGACTACCCACAGATACGCAGTATTTT,TRBJ2-3,TRBD2,.,TRBV9
CASSVDRVNTEAFF,TGTGCCAGCAGTGTCGACAGGGTAAACACTGAAGCTTTCTTT,TRBJ1-1,TRBD1,few,TRBV6-1
CASSPVDRGLYGYTF,TGTGCCAGCAGTCCCGTGGACAGGGGCCTATATGGCTACACCTTC,TRBJ1-2,TRBD1,few,TRBV28
CSVDQGNTDTQYF,TGCAGCGTTGACCAGGGCAACACAGATACGCAGTATTTT,TRBJ2-3,.,.,TRBV29-1
CASSGGTTDTQYF,TGTGCCAGCAGTGGCGGGACCACAGATACGCAGTATTTT,TRBJ2-3,.,.,TRBV6-4
CASSSDRVYEQYF,TGTGCCAGCAGCTCCGACAGGGTCTACGAGCAGTACTTC,TRBJ2-7,TRBD1,.,TRBV7-8
CASSPGGGRASDTQYF,TGTGCCAGCAGCCCCGGGGGGGGACGGGCCTCAGATACGCAGTATTTT,TRBJ2-3,TRBD2,.,TRBV25-1
CGPKGAVRNYGYTF,TGTGGCCCAAAGGGGGCAGTCCGCAACTATGGCTACACCTTC,TRBJ1-2,TRBD1,.,TRBV28
CASSVARTGRNGYTF,TGTGCCAGCAGCGTAGCTAGGACAGGGAGGAATGGCTACACCTTC,TRBJ1-2,TRBD1,.,TRBV9
CASSWDRNYEQYF,TGTGCCAGCAGTTGGGACAGAAACTACGAGCAGTACTTC,TRBJ2-7,TRBD1,.,TRBV5-4
CASSLEGGGTQETQYF,TGTGCCAGCAGCTTAGAGGGCGGGGGGACCCAAGAGACCCAGTACTTC,TRBJ2-5,TRBD2,.,TRBV7-6
CASSSTGNEQFF,TGTGCCAGCAGCTCTACAGGGAATGAGCAGTTCTTC,TRBJ2-1,.,few,TRBV7-9
CASSPWTGAREKLFF,TGTGCCAGCTCACCGTGGACAGGGGCGAGAGAAAAACTGTTTTTT,TRBJ1-4,TRBD1,.,TRBV18
CASSLGGSKNIQYF,TGTGCCAGCAGCTTAGGAGGGTCCAAAAACATTCAGTACTTC,TRBJ2-4,.,.,TRBV7-2
CASSEAPGGKVQPQHF,TGTGCCAGCAGTGAAGCCCCAGGGGGCAAGGTTCAGCCCCAGCATTTT,TRBJ1-5,TRBD1,.,TRBV6-1
CASVAGTTNTGELFF,TGTGCCAGCGTAGCCGGGACAACGAACACCGGGGAGCTGTTTTTT,TRBJ2-2,.,.,TRBV6-1
CASSYSAGGNQPQHF,TGTGCCAGCAGTTACTCGGCAGGGGGCAATCAGCCCCAGCATTTT,TRBJ1-5,.,once,TRBV6-5
CASSWTSGGAYNEQFF,TGTGCCAGCAGCTGGACTAGCGGGGGGGCCTACAATGAGCAGTTCTTC,TRBJ2-1,TRBD2,.,TRBV4-2
CASSPGDREYGYTF,TGTGCCAGCAGCCCCGGTGACAGGGAGTATGGCTACACCTTC,TRBJ1-2,TRBD1,.,TRBV5-6
CASSPTGTEEKLFF,TGTGCCAGCTCACCAACGGGGACAGAAGAAAAACTGTTTTTT,TRBJ1-4,TRBD1,.,TRBV18
CASSEKGRAQPQHF,TGCGCCAGCAGTGAGAAGGGGAGGGCTCAGCCCCAGCATTTT,TRBJ1-5,.,.,TRBV10-2
CASSLKLAGGNTDTQYF,TGTGCCAGCAGCTTAAAATTAGCGGGGGGGAACACAGATACGCAGTATTTT,TRBJ2-3,TRBD2,.,TRBV11-2
CASSQSRVTGELFF,TGTGCCAGCAGCCAAAGCAGGGTGACCGGGGAGCTGTTTTTT,TRBJ2-2,.,.,TRBV4-2
CASSYSRGVYNEKLFF,TGTGCCAGCAGTTACAGTCGGGGGGTCTATAATGAAAAACTGTTTTTT,TRBJ1-4,.,.,TRBV6-5
CASSAGTIATNEKLFF,TGTGCCAGCAGCGCAGGAACGATCGCAACTAATGAAAAACTGTTTTTT,TRBJ1-4,.,.,TRBV7-6
CASRGTGGVYKQYF,TGTGCCAGCAGGGGGACAGGGGGAGTATATAAGCAGTACTTC,TRBJ2-7,TRBD1,.,TRBV2
CASSQVQGANTEAFF,TGCGCCAGCAGCCAAGTACAGGGGGCGAACACTGAAGCTTTCTTT,TRBJ1-1,TRBD1,.,TRBV5-1
CASSLGRTVSGNTIYF,TGCGCCAGCAGCTTGGGGAGGACAGTCTCTGGAAACACCATATATTTT,TRBJ1-3,.,.,TRBV5-1
CASSRGGAVQETQYF,TGCGCCAGCAGCCGGGGGGGGGCAGTGCAAGAGACCCAGTACTTC,TRBJ2-5,TRBD2,.,TRBV5-1
CASSFRTGSDEKLFF,TGCGCCAGCAGCTTCCGGACGGGAAGTGATGAAAAACTGTTTTTT,TRBJ1-4,.,few,TRBV4-1
CASSTGQLANYGYTF,TGCGCCAGCAGCACCGGACAGTTAGCTAACTATGGCTACACCTTC,TRBJ1-2,.,few,TRBV5-1
CAIQENYEQYF,TGTGCCATACAGGAGAACTACGAGCAGTACTTC,TRBJ2-7,.,.,TRBV28
CASSYDRGYGYTF,TGTGCCAGCAGTTATGACAGGGGCTATGGCTACACCTTC,TRBJ1-2,TRBD1,few,TRBV5-8